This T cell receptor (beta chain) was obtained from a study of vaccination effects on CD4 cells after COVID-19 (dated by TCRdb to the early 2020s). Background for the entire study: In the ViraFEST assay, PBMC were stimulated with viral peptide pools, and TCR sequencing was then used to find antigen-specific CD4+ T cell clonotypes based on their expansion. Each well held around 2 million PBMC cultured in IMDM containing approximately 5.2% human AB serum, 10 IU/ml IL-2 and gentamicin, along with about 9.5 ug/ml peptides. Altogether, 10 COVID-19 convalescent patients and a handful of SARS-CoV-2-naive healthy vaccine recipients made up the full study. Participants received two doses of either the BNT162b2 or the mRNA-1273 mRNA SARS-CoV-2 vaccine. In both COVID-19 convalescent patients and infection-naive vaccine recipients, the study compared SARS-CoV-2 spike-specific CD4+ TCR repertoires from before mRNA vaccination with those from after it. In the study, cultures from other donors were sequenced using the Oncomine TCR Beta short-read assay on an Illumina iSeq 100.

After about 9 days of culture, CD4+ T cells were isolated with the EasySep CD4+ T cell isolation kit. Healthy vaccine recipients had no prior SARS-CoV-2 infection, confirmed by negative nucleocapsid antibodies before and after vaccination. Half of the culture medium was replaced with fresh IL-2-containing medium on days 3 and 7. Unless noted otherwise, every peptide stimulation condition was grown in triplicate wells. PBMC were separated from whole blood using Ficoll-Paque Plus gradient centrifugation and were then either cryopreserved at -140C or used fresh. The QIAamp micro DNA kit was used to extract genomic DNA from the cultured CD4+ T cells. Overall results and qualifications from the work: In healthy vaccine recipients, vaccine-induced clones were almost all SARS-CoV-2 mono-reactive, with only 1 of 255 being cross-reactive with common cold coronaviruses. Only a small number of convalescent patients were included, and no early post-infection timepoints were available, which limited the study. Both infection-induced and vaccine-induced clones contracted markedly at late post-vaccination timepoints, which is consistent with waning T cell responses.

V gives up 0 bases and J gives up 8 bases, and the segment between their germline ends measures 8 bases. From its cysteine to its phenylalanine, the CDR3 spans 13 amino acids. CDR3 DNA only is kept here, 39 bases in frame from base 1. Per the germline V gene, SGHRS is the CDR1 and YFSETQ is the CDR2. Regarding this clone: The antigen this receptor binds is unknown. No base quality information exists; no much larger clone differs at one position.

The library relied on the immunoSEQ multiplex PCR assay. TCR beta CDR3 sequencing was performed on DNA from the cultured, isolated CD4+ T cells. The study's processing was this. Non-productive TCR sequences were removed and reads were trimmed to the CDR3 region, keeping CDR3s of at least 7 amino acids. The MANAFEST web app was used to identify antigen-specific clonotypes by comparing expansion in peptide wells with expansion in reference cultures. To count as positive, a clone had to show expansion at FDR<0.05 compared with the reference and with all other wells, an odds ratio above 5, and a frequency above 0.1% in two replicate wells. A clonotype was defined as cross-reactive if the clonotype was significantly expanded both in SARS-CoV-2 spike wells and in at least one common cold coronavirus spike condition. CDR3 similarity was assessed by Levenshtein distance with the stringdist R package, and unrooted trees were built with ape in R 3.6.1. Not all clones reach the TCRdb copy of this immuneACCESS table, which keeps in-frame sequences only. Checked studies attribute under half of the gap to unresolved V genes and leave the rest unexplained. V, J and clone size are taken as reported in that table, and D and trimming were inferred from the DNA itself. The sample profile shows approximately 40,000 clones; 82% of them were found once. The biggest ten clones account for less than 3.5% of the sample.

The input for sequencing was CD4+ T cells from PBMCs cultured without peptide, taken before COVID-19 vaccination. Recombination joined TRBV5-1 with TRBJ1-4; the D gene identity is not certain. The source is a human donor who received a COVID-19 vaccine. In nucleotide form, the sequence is TGCGCCAGCAGCTTGGTTAGTCGCGAAAAACTGTTTTTT. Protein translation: CASSLVSREKLFF.